This TCR beta chain was observed in a study of memory CD4+ T cells and cytomegalovirus serostatus. Study outcomes and limitations: The CMV-associated TCR signature appears largely within the CD4+ memory repertoire.

Germline CDR1 MNHNS, CDR2 SASEGT. Trimming took off 3 bases at V and 1 base at J, with 0 bases between the two ends. The CDR3 length is 11 residues. The sort gate was single viable CD3+CD4+CD8-CD45RO+ cells for memory CD4+ T cells. After thawing, CD4+ T cells were positively selected. Assay: immunoSEQ multiplex PCR; the TCRdb copy retains only in-frame clones and omits some. Of under 100,000 clones in the sample, 80% were seen once. As to this clone: No antigen is known for it.

Sequencing input: memory CD4+ T cells from blood. The TCR originated in an adult in good health and CMV-seronegative. The chain uses TRBV6-1 and TRBJ1-2; D gene unclear. The CDR3 reads CASSDNYGYTF. As DNA, the CDR3 is TGTGCCAGCAGTGATAACTATGGCTACACCTTC.